The present T cell receptor (beta chain) was sequenced within a study of spatial heterogeneity in lung cancer. Overall study findings and caveats: Intratumoral expanded alpha and beta TCR counts were found to track tumor mutation counts.

This clonotype was detected many times. Its antigen is not known. Single TCR cDNA molecules each had their own unique molecular identifier. TCRdb re-analysed the 5' RACE reads in MiXCR, keeping a single row per CDR3 protein. The repertoire holds about 9,000 distinct CDR3 sequences, with roughly 6% as singletons. Time point given: sample taken at primary tumor resection. The donor population consisted of about 75 patients with untreated, early-stage non-small cell lung cancer. The study sequenced unsorted whole RNA from tumor, nontumor lung or frozen PBMC. The length of the CDR3 is 17 residues. The germline V gene has CDR1 KGHSH and CDR2 LQKENI. Deletions cut 0 bases from V and 4 bases from J, with 16 bases between.

The chain employs TRBV18 and TRBJ1-3, with a tentative D call TRBD1 (6 bases). This material consisted of lung tumor tissue, taken at surgery. The TCR sequence derives from a male donor with early-stage non-small cell lung cancer. The DNA of the CDR3 is TGTGCCAGCTCACCACCGGGACAAAGGATTGGGGGAAACACCATATATTTT. Encoded protein: CASSPPGQRIGGNTIYF.